What follows describes a single TCR beta chain. This clone's antigen is unknown. No base-level quality is on record; no much larger clone is a single base apart. Participants in the prospective study were aged roughly 18 to 89 years, lived in about two dozen United States geographic areas, and enrolled through a virtual design. In the prospective study, participants were assigned to cohorts based on the clinical history participants reported in a screening survey and a study questionnaire. Each participant in the prospective study had whole blood, serum and a nasopharyngeal or oropharyngeal swab collected by mobile phlebotomists. Prospective study participants could optionally give additional blood draws and questionnaires over a roughly two-month period. Prospective study blood samples were shipped either frozen or at room temperature before DNA extraction. The immunoSEQ Assay, a bias-controlled multiplex PCR, was used to amplify TCRbeta CDR3 regions from genomic DNA. Concerning the study's data processing: The number of nucleated cells in each sample was estimated by amplification of reference gene primers within the assay. To quantify the absolute abundance of each unique TCRbeta CDR3 rearrangement, sequence reads were collapsed and filtered. For each sample, productive Simpson clonality was calculated as the square root of Simpson's diversity index across productive rearrangements. Sourced from immuneACCESS, this table was stored by TCRdb with only in-frame sequences that have V and J called. A share of the clones is absent; for the studies checked, an unresolved V gene accounts for under half, and the remainder has no known explanation. From that table come the V and J calls and clone size; the DNA was used to work out D and trimming. In all, the sample holds about 360,000 clones, and roughly 87% of those were seen once. The top ten constitute approximately 2.1% of the sample.

From V the trimming removes 5 bases and from J it removes 12 bases, while the gene matches leave 11 bases of the junction unaccounted for. Looking up the germline V gene (reference sequence) yields CDR1 LNHDA and CDR2 SQIVND. The CDR3, from cysteine to phenylalanine, totals 13 residues. The only DNA kept is the CDR3, 39 bases in frame from the first base. The data belong to a study of blood T cell repertoires in COVID-19 (dated by TCRdb to 2020 to 2022). At the level of the whole study: The collaborator samples originated in the United States, Italy and Spain and spanned the acute and convalescent phases of COVID-19. The material from the prospective study consisted of cDNA or gDNA derived from T cells, B-cell-depleted T cells, or PBMCs. Deeply sampled blood TCRbeta repertoires from subjects exposed to, actively infected with, or recovered from COVID-19 were included in the dataset. The repertoires were made available in a free public database intended to serve as a resource for research on the immune response to SARS-CoV-2. The samples were drawn from the first 160 participants of the ongoing ImmuneRACE study and from about 1,200 subjects provided by 6 global collaborators. Nearly every sample came with metadata listing a de-identified subject ID, COVID-19 status, age in years and sex. Where available, HLA class I and class II types were taken from metadata supplied by the sample provider and were not determined by assay-based typing. Results the study describes overall, beyond this receptor: The quantity of clinical and demographic metadata differed by source and by participant and was supplied without curation.

The sample taken for sequencing was PBMCs or T cells enriched from blood (not recorded which). The sequence was obtained from a woman aged 40 to 50 with acute COVID-19. The V and J genes are TRBV19 and TRBJ2-7, and 9 bases in between align with TRBD1. The nucleotides are TGTGCCAGTAGTTTGGGACAGGGCGCGACTAGGTACTTC. Translation gives CASSLGQGATRYF.